This TCR beta chain was captured in a study of blood T cell repertoires in COVID-19. Study-level background: Nucleic acid was either cDNA or gDNA, and it came from T cells, B-cell-depleted T cells, or PBMCs.

Sequencing used immunoSEQ multiplex PCR; TCRdb keeps in-frame clones, though not all of them. The table lists 30,000 or so clones, around four fifths of them singletons. This clone was detected a few times. J was trimmed by 6 bases and V by 5 bases; bases with no gene match: 9. The CDR3 has 15 amino acids. CDR1 and CDR2 (germline): KGHDR, SFDVKD. The chain carries TRBV24-1 and TRBJ1-2, with 9 bases identical to TRBD1. The clonotype was recovered from a man between 50 and 59 years old with acute or convalescent COVID-19. Sequencing was performed on peripheral blood. The CDR3 region has the DNA TGTGCCACCAGTGTCCGGGGGACAGGGCTAAATGGCTACACCTTC. Translated, it gives CATSVRGTGLNGYTF.